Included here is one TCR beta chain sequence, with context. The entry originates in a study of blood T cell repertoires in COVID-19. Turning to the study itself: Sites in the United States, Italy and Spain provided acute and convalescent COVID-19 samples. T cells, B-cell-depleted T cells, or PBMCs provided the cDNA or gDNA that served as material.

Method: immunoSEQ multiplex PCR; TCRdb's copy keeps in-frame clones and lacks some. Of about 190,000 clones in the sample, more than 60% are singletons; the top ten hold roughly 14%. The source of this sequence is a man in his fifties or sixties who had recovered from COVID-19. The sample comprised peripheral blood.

The CDR3 bases are TGTGCCACCAGTGATACTACCCGCCGACAGGGGGTTTACAATGAGCAGTTCTTC. Encoded protein: CATSDTTRRQGVYNEQFF. The V call is TRBV24-1, the J call TRBJ2-1; TRBD1 aligns across 9 bases. V lost 3 bases and J lost 4; bases outside the gene matches: 12. Germline V lookup: CDR1 KGHDR, CDR2 SFDVKD. The CDR3 extends over 18 amino acids.